This T cell receptor beta chain was sequenced in a study of T cell repertoires in ileal Crohn's disease. Here immunoSEQ multiplex PCR was the method, and the copy in TCRdb shows in-frame clones only, minus some. Here the sample spans more than 9,000 clones, around 78% being singletons. V shed 7 bases and J shed 2 bases, with 17 bases lying between them. Germline loops: CDR1 MDHEN, CDR2 SYDVKM. This CDR3 contains 15 residues. The sequenced material came from ileal tissue. This TCR derives from an adult with Crohn's disease. The genes are TRBV28 and TRBJ1-1; D not certain. This CDR3 reads CASNFPTLANTEAFF. The CDR3 bases are TGTGCCAGCAATTTCCCGACTCTGGCTAACACTGAAGCTTTCTTT.